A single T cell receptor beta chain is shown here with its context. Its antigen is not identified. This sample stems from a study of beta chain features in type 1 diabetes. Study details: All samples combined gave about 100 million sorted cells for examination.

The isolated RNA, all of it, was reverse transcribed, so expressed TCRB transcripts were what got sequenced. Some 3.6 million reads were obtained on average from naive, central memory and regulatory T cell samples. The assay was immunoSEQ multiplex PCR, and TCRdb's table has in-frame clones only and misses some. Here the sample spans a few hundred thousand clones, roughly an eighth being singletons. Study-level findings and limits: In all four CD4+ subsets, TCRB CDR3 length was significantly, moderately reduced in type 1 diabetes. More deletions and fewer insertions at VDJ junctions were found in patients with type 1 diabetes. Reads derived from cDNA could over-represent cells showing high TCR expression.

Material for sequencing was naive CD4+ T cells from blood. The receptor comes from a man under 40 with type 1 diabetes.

The DNA for the CDR3 is TGTGCCAGCAGCTTAACGACAGGGGGCGTCCATCAGCCCCAGCATTTT. Translating it yields CASSLTTGGVHQPQHF. J is TRBJ1-5 and V is TRBV7-2; 10 bases are shared with TRBD1. CDR1 and CDR2 from the germline V gene are SGHTA and FQGNSA. The junction had 6 bases not matched to a gene; V was cut back by 2 bases and J by 5 bases. CDR3 length: 16 amino acids.